What follows are 29 T cell receptor beta chains derived from one specimen sequenced in a study of blood T cell repertoires in COVID-19. Some clones are missing from TCRdb's copy, which holds only in-frame ones; the method was immunoSEQ multiplex PCR. The profile shows about 220,000 clones, 75% to 90% of them singletons. The source material was PBMCs or T cells enriched from blood (not recorded which). The receptors stem from a middle-aged woman with acute COVID-19.

The rearrangement joins TRBV2 to TRBJ1-1, with 11 bases aligning to TRBD1. With V trimmed by 4 bases and J by 4 bases, 2 bases remained unmatched. The germline V gene encodes CDR1 SNHLY and CDR2 FYNNEI. This CDR3 contains 14 residues. The CDR3 nucleotides read TGTGCCAGCAGTGCCGGGACAGGGGGCACTGAAGCTTTCTTT. It codes for CASSAGTGGTEAFF.

CDR3 amino acids: CATSGSRGGYTF. In nucleotides, the CDR3 is TGTGCCACCAGTGGGTCCCGCGGCGGCTACACCTTC. V gene TRBV24-1 combines with J gene TRBJ1-2; D is ambiguous. CDR3 size: 12 residues. Trimming took 5 bases from V and 8 from J, leaving 11 bases between them. Germline CDR1 is KGHDR and CDR2 is SFDVKD.

This clone appeared a single time. The V and J genes are TRBV4-1 and TRBJ1-2; maybe TRBD1 (5 bases). The CDR3 has 18 amino acids. The V end was cut by 1 base, the J end by 5 bases, with 23 bases between. Per the germline V gene, CDR1 is MGHRA and CDR2 is YSYEKL. Here the CDR3 DNA reads TGCGCCAGCAGCCAAGTATTCGCAGGGAAATATTCAGGGTATGGCTACACCTTC. Translated: CASSQVFAGKYSGYGYTF.

The sample holds a few counts of this clone. The CDR3 DNA is TGTGCCAGCAGGATGACAGGAAATAGCAATCAGCCCCAGCATTTT. Protein product: CASRMTGNSNQPQHF. The chain is built from TRBV6-5 and TRBJ1-5; TRBD1 is a possible D gene (6 bases). The CDR3 is 15 residues long. Trimming removed 6 bases at V and 0 bases at J, with 12 bases between. Germline V gene lookup returns CDR1 MNHEY and CDR2 SVGAGI.

This rearrangement joins TRBV25-1 to TRBJ1-2; D is possibly TRBD1 (5 bases). In germline, CDR1 is MGHDK, CDR2 SYGVNS. The CDR3 has 14 amino acids. V lost 8 bases to trimming and J lost 0 bases, with 13 bases between them. The CDR3 loop is CASAGQGSNYGYTF. CDR3 nucleotides: TGTGCCAGCGCTGGCCAGGGATCTAACTATGGCTACACCTTC.

The chain has TRBV6-5 and TRBJ2-1, with D possibly being TRBD2 (5 bases). CDR1 and CDR2 from the germline V gene are MNHEY and SVGAGI. The CDR3 spans 12 residues. V was clipped by 0 bases and J by 8 bases, with 5 bases between them. CDR3 residues: CASSYSRDEQFF. In DNA, the CDR3 is TGTGCCAGCAGTTACTCGAGGGATGAGCAGTTCTTC.

The chain uses TRBV2 and TRBJ1-1, with D uncertain. V lost 5 bases and J lost 5, with 9 bases in between. This CDR3 comprises 12 residues. Germline V CDR1 and CDR2: SNHLY, FYNNEI. In nucleotides, the CDR3 is TGTGCCAGCAGTTATCCGAGGACTGAAGCTTTCTTT. Translation: CASSYPRTEAFF. The full variable domain, in which reference TRBV2 and TRBJ1-1 provide the parts outside the CDR3, is EPEVTQTPSHQVTQMGQEVILRCVPISNHLYFYWYRQILGQKVEFLVSFYNNEISEKSEIFDDQFSVERPDGSNFTLKIRSTKLEDSAMYFCASSYPRTEAFFGQGTRLTVV.

V and J are TRBV18 and TRBJ2-5, with D unclear. V dropped 3 bases and J dropped 5 bases, with 16 bases sitting between them. CDR1 is KGHSH and CDR2 is LQKENI in the germline V gene. The CDR3 spans 15 residues. CDR3 nucleotides: TGTGCCAGCTCACCGCAGGTTGGTTTTGAGGAGACCCAGTACTTC. It translates to CASSPQVGFEETQYF.

The V call is TRBV5-4, the J call TRBJ2-1, with D possibly TRBD2 on 6 matching bases. The CDR3 totals 14 residues. Germline assignment: CDR1 SGHNT and CDR2 YYREEE (reference sequence). V was shortened by 5 bases and J by 7 bases, with 16 bases between the two germline ends. The CDR3 coding sequence is TGTGCCAGCAGTCCTTCGACCGGGGGTAATGAGCAGTTCTTC. It is translated as CASSPSTGGNEQFF.

The rearrangement links TRBV4-1 to TRBJ1-1, with D maybe TRBD1 (6 bases). Germline-derived CDR1 and CDR2 are MGHRA and YSYEKL. V shed 4 bases and J shed 2 bases, with 14 bases lying between them. There are 15 residues in the CDR3. CDR3 sequence (DNA): TGCGCCAGCAGCCGCTTGACAGGAGCCAACACTGAAGCTTTCTTT. Its translation: CASSRLTGANTEAFF.

The CDR3: CASTQTSGGAEQFF. CDR3 in DNA: TGTGCCAGCACCCAGACTAGCGGGGGGGCTGAGCAGTTCTTC. V is TRBV2 and J is TRBJ2-1; 14 bases match TRBD2. Losses at the gene ends were 7 bases for V and 9 bases for J; bases not matched to a gene: 5. CDR3 length equals 14 residues. Germline CDR1 is SNHLY and CDR2 is FYNNEI.

The chain employs TRBV11-1 and TRBJ1-2; D is unclear. This CDR3 has 12 residues. V lost 4 bases, J lost 7 bases, and 10 bases lay in between. CDR1 SGHAT and CDR2 FQDESV come from the germline V gene (reference sequence). CDR3 loop: CASSSGWAGYTF. The CDR3 coding sequence is TGTGCCAGCAGCTCCGGATGGGCTGGCTACACCTTC. Variable domain in full (rest from reference TRBV11-1 and TRBJ1-2): EAEVAQSPRYKITEKSQAVAFWCDPISGHATLYWYRQILGQGPELLVQFQDESVVDDSQLPKDRFSAERLKGVDSTLKIQPAELGDSAMYLCASSSGWAGYTFGSGTRLTVV.

The chain couples TRBV13 to TRBJ1-6; tentative D call: TRBD1 (5 bases). Germline assignment: CDR1 PRHDT and CDR2 FYEKMQ (reference sequence). This CDR3 spans 15 amino acids. Deletions cut 1 base from V and 8 bases from J, with 12 bases between. CDR3 in amino acids: CASSLEAGDYSPLHF. In DNA form, the CDR3 reads TGTGCCAGCAGCTTAGAAGCTGGGGACTATTCACCCCTCCACTTT.

The CDR3 spells CASSLLPPQLNEKLFF. CDR3 DNA: TGTGCCAGCAGCTTACTTCCCCCACAGTTAAATGAAAAACTGTTTTTT. This chain connects TRBV11-2 to TRBJ1-4; D unclear. The V end was cut by 2 bases, the J end by 5 bases, with 15 bases between. CDR3 length equals 16 residues. CDR1 and CDR2 from the germline V gene are SGHAT and FQNNGV.

This CDR3 reads CASSPELPGVPYNSPLHF. The CDR3 DNA reads as TGTGCCAGCAGCCCCGAACTCCCAGGGGTGCCCTATAATTCACCCCTCCACTTT. The J gene is TRBJ1-6, the V gene TRBV7-9; possibly TRBD1 for D (6 bases). V was trimmed by 5 bases and J by 2 bases, leaving 19 bases between them. This CDR3 is built from 18 residues. Germline loops: CDR1 SEHNR, CDR2 FQNEAQ (reference sequence).

This chain links TRBV9 with TRBJ1-6; 7 bases align to TRBD1. V shed 3 bases and J 5 bases; nucleotides not matched to a gene: 5. Germline-derived CDR1 and CDR2 are SGDLS and YYNGEE. The CDR3 has 15 amino acids. The CDR3 sequence: CASSGRQGNNSPLHF. CDR3 DNA: TGTGCCAGCAGCGGGAGACAGGGTAATAATTCACCCCTCCACTTT.

The chain recombines TRBV6-2 or TRBV6-3 with TRBJ2-5; D possibly corresponds to TRBD2 (6 bases). Trimming stripped 5 bases from V and 8 bases from J, with 15 bases between. The CDR3 has 13 residues. Germline lookup yields CDR1 MNHEY and CDR2 SVGEGT. The CDR3 sequence is CASSGEDWGTQYF. The CDR3 DNA reads TGTGCCAGCAGTGGGGAGGACTGGGGAACCCAGTACTTC.

The rearrangement links TRBV12-3 or TRBV12-4 to TRBJ1-1, with unresolved D. V lost 1 base and J 0 bases, leaving 3 bases between the germline ends. The CDR3 is 13 amino acids. DNA for the CDR3: TGTGCCAGCAGTTTAGGTATGAACACTGAAGCTTTCTTT. It is translated as CASSLGMNTEAFF.

This clone has only one observation. The J gene is TRBJ1-5, the V gene TRBV7-2; 7 nucleotides agree with TRBD1. The ends lost 1 base at V and 8 bases at J; junction bases unmatched: 8. The germline V gene encodes CDR1 SGHTA and CDR2 FQGNSA. The CDR3 consists of 15 residues. CDR3 in DNA: TGTGCCAGCAGCTTAGACGGCAGGGGGATGGAGCCCCAGCATTTT. Protein: CASSLDGRGMEPQHF. The whole variable domain, filled in from reference TRBV7-2 and TRBJ1-5, reads GAGVSQSPSNKVTEKGKDVELRCDPISGHTALYWYRQSLGQGLEFLIYFQGNSAPDKSGLPSDRFSAERTGGSVSTLTIQRTQQEDSAVYLCASSLDGRGMEPQHFGDGTRLSIL.

The gene calls are TRBV5-4 and TRBJ2-7, with D possibly TRBD2 on 5 matching bases. Per germline, CDR1 SGHNT and CDR2 YYREEE (reference sequence). The CDR3 covers 13 residues. V dropped 2 bases and J dropped 6 bases, with 12 bases sitting between them. This chain's CDR3 is CASSFPPSPEQYF. As DNA, the CDR3 is TGTGCCAGCAGCTTCCCCCCTAGCCCCGAGCAGTACTTC. The entire variable domain, with the rest obtained from reference TRBV5-4 and TRBJ2-7, is as follows: ETGVTQSPTHLIKTRGQQVTLRCSSQSGHNTVSWYQQALGQGPQFIFQYYREEENGRGNFPPRFSGLQFPNYSSELNVNALELDDSALYLCASSFPPSPEQYFGPGTRLTVT.

The table lists this clone with a count of one. The chain has TRBV27 and TRBJ1-1, with TRBD1 matching over 9 bases. Germline lookup yields CDR1 MNHEY and CDR2 SMNVEV (reference sequence). This CDR3 contains 15 residues. V shed 8 bases, J shed 6 bases, and the junction held 13 bases outside the gene matches. The CDR3 protein is CASLPPGQGVSEAFF. CDR3 in DNA: TGTGCCAGCCTTCCTCCGGGACAGGGAGTTTCTGAAGCTTTCTTT.

The chain couples TRBV19 to TRBJ1-2, with D maybe TRBD1 (5 bases). V was trimmed by 2 bases and J by 8 bases, leaving 15 bases between them. The CDR3 is 14 amino acids. CDR1 and CDR2 from the germline V gene are LNHDA and SQIVND (reference sequence). In DNA form, the CDR3 reads TGTGCCAGTAGTATAACTGCGGGACCGGGGGGCTACACCTTC. Translation gives CASSITAGPGGYTF.

This clone was seen more than once but under ten times. This rearrangement joins TRBV7-9 to TRBJ1-4; TRBD1 agrees at 7 bases. J lost 10 bases, V lost 6 bases, and 11 bases had no gene match. Germline V gives CDR1 SEHNR, CDR2 FQNEAQ (reference sequence). The CDR3 is 14 residues long. For the CDR3, the DNA is TGTGCCAGCAGGCTCGGGACAGATAATCCAAAACTGTTTTTT. Translation: CASRLGTDNPKLFF.

CDR3 sequence reads: CSGGGGRSNYGYTF. CDR3 nucleotide sequence: TGCAGCGGGGGAGGGGGCCGTTCTAACTATGGCTACACCTTC. This chain uses TRBV29-1 with TRBJ1-2; TRBD1 matches 7 bases. The V gene's germline CDR1 is SQVTM and CDR2 ANQGSEA. The CDR3 consists of 14 residues. J was trimmed by 0 bases and V by 7 bases; bases with no gene match: 8.

V usage is TRBV27 and J usage is TRBJ1-6; 9 nucleotides match TRBD1. With V trimmed by 4 bases and J by 6 bases, 1 base remained unmatched. Germline loops: CDR1 MNHEY, CDR2 SMNVEV (reference sequence). CDR3 length: 14 amino acids. The CDR3 DNA reads TGTGCCAGCAGTTCGGGACAGGGTAATTCACCCCTCCACTTT. It translates to CASSSGQGNSPLHF.

This chain links TRBV19 with TRBJ2-3; 9 bases line up with TRBD1. CDR3 length: 14 residues. After removal of 10 bases from V and 4 bases from J, the junction contained 9 bases not matched to a gene. Per germline, CDR1 LNHDA and CDR2 SQIVND (reference sequence). CDR3 sequence reads: CATRLTGGSDTQYF. The CDR3 DNA sequence: TGTGCCACAAGGCTGACAGGGGGATCAGATACGCAGTATTTT.

V gene TRBV14 combines with J gene TRBJ1-2, with 7 bases that match TRBD1. Germline loops: CDR1 SGHDN, CDR2 FVKESK. The CDR3 has 14 residues. Trimming took 3 bases from V and 8 from J; bases not matched to a gene: 9. Here the CDR3 reads CASSQEQGSSGYTF. The CDR3 DNA sequence: TGTGCCAGCAGCCAGGAACAGGGGTCCTCGGGCTACACCTTC.

This chain links TRBV19 with TRBJ2-2; 11 positions agree with TRBD1. The CDR3 spans 15 residues. CDR1 is LNHDA, CDR2 SQIVND, per germline (reference sequence). The ends lost 7 bases at V and 6 bases at J; junction bases unmatched: 7. The CDR3 nucleotides are TGTGCCAGTACCAAAAGGGGACAGGGGGCCGGGGAGCTGTTTTTT. This sequence encodes CASTKRGQGAGELFF.

The chain is built from TRBV7-9 and TRBJ1-1; 7 bases agree with TRBD1. Trimming removed 3 bases from V and 1 base from J; junction bases left unmatched: 8. The CDR3 spans 16 residues. The germline CDR1 and CDR2 sequences are SEHNR and FQNEAQ (reference sequence). In DNA form, the CDR3 reads TGTGCCAGCAGCTTGGACCTACAGGGGAAGAACACTGAAGCTTTCTTT. This sequence encodes CASSLDLQGKNTEAFF.